The rows below give T cell receptor beta chains drawn from one sample of a study of cytomegalovirus exposure and HLA in healthy donors. Clones were read by immunoSEQ multiplex PCR, and TCRdb kept only the in-frame ones, dropping some. The top ten hold approximately 1% of the sample, which has approximately 180,000 clones, about three quarters seen once. The sample taken for sequencing was PBMCs. These receptors originate from a woman aged 40 to 50 in good health and CMV-seronegative. Both conserved end residues are part of each CDR3. D genes are given only for firm matches. Part of the rows lack a size; the others show once, few, many or a class for expanded clones.

>NA|TRBJ1-2|TRBV27|once
CASSFMRGAGTDGYTF
TGTGCCAGCAGTTTTATGCGGGGTGCCGGAACGGACGGCTACACCTTC
>TRBD2|TRBJ2-5|TRBV5-1|once
CASSPTSGQETQYF
TGCGCCAGCAGCCCGACTAGCGGGCAAGAGACCCAGTACTTC
>NA|TRBJ2-4|TRBV25-1|few
CASRQTGYEKNIQYF
TGTGCCAGCAGGCAAACAGGTTACGAGAAAAACATTCAGTACTTC
>TRBD1|TRBJ1-1|TRBV7-8|NA
CASSQGADTEAFF
TGTGCCAGCAGTCAGGGGGCTGACACTGAAGCTTTCTTT
>TRBD1|TRBJ2-3|TRBV5-8|once
CASSFYTLRGKTDTQYF
TGTGCCAGCAGCTTTTACACCCTCAGGGGGAAAACAGATACGCAGTATTTT
>TRBD2|TRBJ2-7|TRBV19|NA
CASSRRGYLGEGTDPYEQYF
TGTGCCAGTAGTCGGCGGGGTTATTTGGGGGAGGGGACTGATCCCTACGAGCAGTACTTC
>NA|TRBJ2-3|TRBV7-2|NA
CASSPRRDTQYF
TGTGCCAGCAGCCCCCGGAGAGATACGCAGTATTTT
>TRBD2|TRBJ2-3|TRBV7-3|few
CASSLGLAGRDTQYF
TGTGCCAGCAGCTTAGGACTAGCGGGACGGGATACGCAGTATTTT
>TRBD2|TRBJ2-3|TRBV6-5|NA
CASSSPTSGSVDTQYF
TGTGCCAGCAGTTCCCCAACTAGCGGGAGCGTAGATACGCAGTATTTT
>NA|TRBJ1-2|TRBV19|NA
CASSIDLMGGVNGYTF
TGTGCCAGTAGTATAGATTTGATGGGAGGGGTGAATGGCTACACCTTC
>TRBD1|TRBJ1-1|TRBV29-1|NA
CSVGTVMNTEAFF
TGCAGCGTAGGGACAGTAATGAACACTGAAGCTTTCTTT
>TRBD2|TRBJ2-3|TRBV9|NA
CASSVLASGSRGDTQYF
TGTGCCAGCAGCGTATTGGCTAGCGGGAGTCGCGGGGATACGCAGTATTTT
>TRBD1|TRBJ2-6|TRBV9|NA
CASSVEGQGTGANVLTF
TGTGCCAGCAGCGTAGAGGGACAGGGTACTGGGGCCAACGTCCTGACTTTC
>TRBD1|TRBJ1-2|TRBV7-9|NA
CSSSTLRDSLSGYTF
TGTTCCAGCAGCACCCTACGGGACAGTTTAAGTGGCTACACCTTC
>TRBD2|TRBJ2-1|TRBV10-3|NA
CAIRPDGTSGTYNEQFF
TGTGCCATCAGACCCGACGGGACTAGCGGAACCTACAATGAGCAGTTCTTC
>TRBD1|TRBJ2-1|TRBV9|NA
CASSVGQGAYNEQFF
TGTGCCAGCAGCGTAGGGCAGGGGGCCTACAATGAGCAGTTCTTC
>NA|TRBJ2-7|TRBV11-3|NA
CASSLVPIGGEQYF
TGTGCCAGCAGCTTAGTCCCAATAGGGGGCGAGCAGTACTTC
>TRBD2|TRBJ2-5|TRBV29-1|NA
CSVDGTSGIQETQYF
TGCAGCGTTGACGGGACTAGCGGGATCCAAGAGACCCAGTACTTC
>NA|TRBJ1-2|TRBV19|NA
CATSREGVYGYTF
TGTGCCACCTCCAGGGAGGGGGTATATGGCTACACCTTC
>NA|TRBJ2-3|TRBV6-5|NA
CASRTAYSTDTQYF
TGTGCCAGCAGAACAGCTTATTCCACAGATACGCAGTATTTT
>TRBD1|TRBJ1-2|TRBV19|NA
CASTVSTGPYGYTF
TGTGCCAGTACCGTTTCGACAGGGCCCTATGGCTACACCTTC
>NA|TRBJ1-2|TRBV6-5|NA
CASSPQRAVFYGYTF
TGTGCCAGCAGTCCCCAGAGGGCGGTTTTCTATGGCTACACCTTC
>NA|TRBJ2-7|TRBV25-1|NA
CASSVSAGSSYEQYF
TGTGCCAGCAGTGTAAGTGCGGGCTCCTCCTACGAGCAGTACTTC
>NA|TRBJ2-1|TRBV5-4|NA
CASSPPSARRYNEQFF
TGTGCCAGCAGCCCGCCTAGCGCCCGAAGGTACAATGAGCAGTTCTTC
>TRBD1|TRBJ1-4|TRBV9|NA
CASSLGQGSEKLFF
TGTGCCAGCAGCCTGGGACAGGGGAGCGAAAAACTGTTTTTT
>TRBD2|TRBJ2-3|TRBV5-1|NA
CASSFGLAGGPRTDTQYF
TGCGCCAGCAGCTTTGGGCTAGCGGGAGGGCCGCGAACAGATACGCAGTATTTT
>NA|TRBJ1-1|TRBV18|NA
CASSPEFDTEAFF
TGTGCCAGCTCACCGGAGTTTGACACTGAAGCTTTCTTT
>NA|TRBJ1-2|TRBV2|few
CATSTRSVYGYTF
TGTGCCACGTCAACAAGGAGCGTCTATGGCTACACCTTC
>TRBD1|TRBJ1-2|TRBV25-1|NA
CASSDDLTGNERYTF
TGTGCCAGCAGCGACGACCTGACAGGGAATGAGCGCTACACCTTC
>TRBD1|TRBJ2-2|TRBV25-1|few
CASSERGRDTGELFF
TGTGCCAGCAGTGAAAGGGGGCGAGACACCGGGGAGCTGTTTTTT
>TRBD1|TRBJ1-5|TRBV18|NA
CASAPQGQGSQPQHF
TGTGCCAGCGCACCCCAGGGACAGGGATCTCAGCCCCAGCATTTT
>TRBD1|TRBJ1-5|TRBV27|few
CASSPGTGGEGQPQHF
TGTGCCAGCAGTCCCGGGACAGGGGGCGAAGGTCAGCCCCAGCATTTT
>NA|TRBJ1-2|TRBV7-9|NA
CASSLPGEVYGYTF
TGTGCCAGCAGCTTACCCGGGGAGGTGTATGGCTACACCTTC
>TRBD1|TRBJ1-2|TRBV5-4|NA
CASSRIFQGVGDGYTF
TGTGCCAGCAGCCGGATATTTCAGGGGGTAGGAGATGGCTACACCTTC
>TRBD2|TRBJ2-1|TRBV27|NA
CASSPKASGTSGRRKEQFF
TGTGCCAGCTCCCCAAAGGCCTCCGGGACTAGCGGGAGGCGTAAGGAGCAGTTCTTC
>TRBD2|TRBJ2-1|TRBV11-3|NA
CASGGVVFKEQFF
TGTGCCAGTGGGGGGGTCGTTTTCAAGGAGCAGTTCTTC
>NA|TRBJ1-3|TRBV28|NA
CASRQGLRNTIYF
TGTGCCAGCAGGCAGGGGTTGAGAAACACCATATATTTT
>NA|TRBJ2-7|TRBV7-6|NA
CASSLGAGGRQYF
TGTGCCAGCAGCTTAGGCGCGGGTGGTCGGCAGTACTTC
>NA|TRBJ1-1|TRBV6-5|NA
CASIIQGSLGTEAFF
TGTGCCAGCATCATTCAGGGATCCCTGGGCACTGAAGCTTTCTTT
>NA|TRBJ2-2|TRBV2|NA
CASSGQPRNTGELFF
TGTGCCAGCAGTGGGCAACCCAGAAACACCGGGGAGCTGTTTTTT
>TRBD1|TRBJ1-6|TRBV7-9|NA
CASSRATGDSGSPLHF
TGTGCCAGCAGCCGTGCCACAGGGGACAGCGGTTCACCCCTCCACTTT
>TRBD1|TRBJ1-2|TRBV19|NA
CASSPGWRGQGYAGYTF
TGTGCCAGTAGTCCAGGCTGGAGGGGGCAGGGGTATGCTGGCTACACCTTC
>TRBD1|TRBJ2-1|TRBV11-3|NA
CASSSYAGGLGNEQFF
TGTGCCAGCAGCTCTTATGCAGGGGGCCTGGGGAATGAGCAGTTCTTC
>TRBD1|TRBJ1-2|TRBV19|NA
CASSIRGQPGNYGYTF
TGTGCCAGTAGTATCCGGGGACAGCCCGGGAACTATGGCTACACCTTC
>TRBD1|TRBJ1-5|TRBV5-1|few
CASSTGQGMSNQPQHF
TGCGCCAGCAGCACGGGACAGGGGATGAGCAATCAGCCCCAGCATTTT
>TRBD1|TRBJ2-5|TRBV9|NA
CASSVQGALRETQYF
TGTGCCAGCAGCGTACAGGGGGCGCTTCGTGAGACCCAGTACTTC
>TRBD1|TRBJ1-3|TRBV9|few
CASSGTGDFAGNTIYF
TGTGCCAGCAGTGGGACAGGGGACTTTGCTGGAAACACCATATATTTT
>TRBD2|TRBJ2-1|TRBV5-1|NA
CASAPRTSPGGHEQFF
TGCGCCAGCGCCCCCAGGACTAGCCCAGGAGGGCATGAGCAGTTCTTC
>TRBD1|TRBJ1-5|TRBV19|NA
CASSGTDNQPQHF
TGTGCCAGTAGCGGGACAGATAATCAGCCCCAGCATTTT
>TRBD2|TRBJ2-1|TRBV5-1|NA
CASSWGGGRKYNEQFF
TGCGCCAGCAGCTGGGGTGGCGGGAGGAAGTACAATGAGCAGTTCTTC
>NA|TRBJ2-2|TRBV7-2|few
CASSLEYGRTGELFF
TGTGCCAGCAGCTTGGAGTACGGGAGAACCGGGGAGCTGTTTTTT
>TRBD1|TRBJ1-2|TRBV5-6|NA
CASSQDRVRLYGYTF
TGTGCCAGCAGCCAAGACAGGGTACGCCTCTATGGCTACACCTTC
>TRBD1|TRBJ2-5|TRBV7-9|NA
CASSSQTGGGETQYF
TGTGCCAGCAGCTCCCAGACAGGGGGCGGTGAGACCCAGTACTTC